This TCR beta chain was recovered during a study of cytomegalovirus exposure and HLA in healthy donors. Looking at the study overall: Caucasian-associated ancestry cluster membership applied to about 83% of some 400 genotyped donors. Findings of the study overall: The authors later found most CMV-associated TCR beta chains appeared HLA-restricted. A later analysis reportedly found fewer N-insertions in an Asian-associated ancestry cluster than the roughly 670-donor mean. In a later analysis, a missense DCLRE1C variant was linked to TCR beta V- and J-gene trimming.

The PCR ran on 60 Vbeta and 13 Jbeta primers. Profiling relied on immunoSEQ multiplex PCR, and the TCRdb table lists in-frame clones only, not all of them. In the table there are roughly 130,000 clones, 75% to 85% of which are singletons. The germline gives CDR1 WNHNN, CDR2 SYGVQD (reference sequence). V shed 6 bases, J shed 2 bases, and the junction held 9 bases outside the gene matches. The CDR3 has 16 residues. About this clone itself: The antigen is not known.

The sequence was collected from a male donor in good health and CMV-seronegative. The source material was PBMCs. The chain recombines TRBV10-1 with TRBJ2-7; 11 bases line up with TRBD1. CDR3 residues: CASSGRTGGFTYEQYF. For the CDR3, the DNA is TGCGCCAGCAGCGGTCGGACAGGGGGCTTTACCTACGAGCAGTACTTC.